The 9 T cell receptor beta chains listed next were all sequenced from one sample in a study of immune evolution from preneoplasia to lung adenocarcinoma. This table comes from immunoSEQ multiplex PCR, and its TCRdb copy is limited to in-frame clones, with some not included. The sample holds around 2,200 clones; about 80% are singletons and the top ten take approximately 9.2%. Sequencing was carried out using FFPE minimally invasive lung adenocarcinoma tissue. Source of these receptors: a person between 60 and 80 years old with lung adenocarcinoma.

This clone was found a few times. The chain is built from TRBV21-1 and TRBJ2-7. TRBV21-1 is a pseudogene segment. CDR3 length: 12 amino acids. The CDR3 here is CASSASLYEQYF. The CDR3 region has the DNA TGTGCCAGCAGCGCCAGCCTCTACGAGCAGTACTTC.

This chain links TRBV25-1 with TRBJ2-2; no firm D call. This CDR3 comprises 13 residues. Germline CDR1 and CDR2: MGHDK and SYGVNS. The CDR3 bases are TGTGCAGCTATCTCCGGCTACACCGGGGAGCTGTTTTTT. Translating gives CAAISGYTGELFF.

V and J are TRBV19 and TRBJ2-3, with 9 bases identical to TRBD1. Trimming at V came to 3 bases and at J to 4 bases, leaving 2 bases not matched to a gene. This CDR3 spans 14 amino acids. Germline V gives CDR1 LNHDA, CDR2 SQIVND (reference sequence). As DNA, the CDR3 is TGTGCCAGTAGTATGGGACAGGGCCCAGATACGCAGTATTTT. Its translation is CASSMGQGPDTQYF.

The chain combines TRBV5-6 with TRBJ1-2; D remains unclear. The length of the CDR3 is 14 residues. V lost 1 base and J 3 bases, leaving 10 bases between the germline ends. CDR1 SGHDT and CDR2 YYEEEE come from the germline V gene. The CDR3 sequence is CASSLFPGDYGYTF. The CDR3 coding sequence is TGTGCCAGCAGCTTGTTCCCGGGCGACTATGGCTACACCTTC. Supplemented by reference TRBV5-6 and TRBJ1-2, the full variable domain reads DAGVTQSPTHLIKTRGQQVTLRCSPKSGHDTVSWYQQALGQGPQFIFQYYEEEERQRGNFPDRFSGHQFPNYSSELNVNALLLGDSALYLCASSLFPGDYGYTFGSGTRLTVV.

This clone appeared a few times. The chain uses TRBV7-6 and TRBJ2-1; tentatively, D is TRBD1 (5 bases). Trimming removed 5 bases from V and 5 bases from J, with 7 bases in between. The CDR3 consists of 12 residues. Germline CDR1 reads SGHVS; CDR2 reads FNYEAQ. The CDR3 loop reads CASSGADNEQFF. In DNA form, the CDR3 reads TGTGCCAGCAGCGGGGCCGACAATGAGCAGTTCTTC.

This chain uses TRBV9 with TRBJ1-6; 9 bases match TRBD1. In germline, CDR1 is SGDLS, CDR2 YYNGEE. The CDR3 is 14 residues long. V lost 5 bases, J lost 10 bases, and 7 bases stayed unmatched. The CDR3 reads CASREGQGGSPLHF. The CDR3, as DNA: TGTGCCAGCAGAGAGGGACAGGGAGGATCACCCCTCCACTTT.

CDR3 DNA: TGTGCCATCAGTGAGGAACGGGTAGGGGCCCTCTATGGCTACACCTTC. The encoded protein is CAISEERVGALYGYTF. This chain joins TRBV10-3 and TRBJ1-2; a possible D gene is TRBD1 (5 bases). The CDR3 has 16 residues. The V gene's germline CDR1 is ENHRY and CDR2 SYGVKD. V lost 2 bases and J 4 bases, leaving 17 bases between the germline ends.

The gene calls are TRBV2 and TRBJ2-2, with TRBD2 matching 8 bases. There are 16 residues in the CDR3. Germline V gene lookup returns CDR1 SNHLY and CDR2 FYNNEI. The junction had 7 bases not matched to a gene; V was cut back by 7 bases and J by 0 bases. CDR3 coding DNA: TGTGCCAGCAATCCTCGGGGGGGGTCGAACACCGGGGAGCTGTTTTTT. Protein product: CASNPRGGSNTGELFF.

V and J are TRBV4-1 and TRBJ1-4; D uncertain. The CDR3 is 17 residues long. Trimming shortened V by 0 bases and J by 2 bases, and 13 bases separated the two germline ends. Germline V lookup: CDR1 MGHRA, CDR2 YSYEKL. In nucleotides, the CDR3 is TGCGCCAGCAGCCAAGATAGATGGTCTGCGACTAATGAAAAACTGTTTTTT. Residues: CASSQDRWSATNEKLFF.